These 15 T cell receptor beta chains originate from one sample sequenced in a study of beta chain features in type 1 diabetes. Expressed TCRB transcripts were sequenced, since all the RNA that had been isolated was reverse transcribed. The data were produced by immunoSEQ multiplex PCR, yet TCRdb's version contains in-frame clones alone and is incomplete. The sample has around 400,000 clones, over 12% seen once. Sequencing used naive CD4+ T cells from blood. The receptors were sampled from a woman in her late teens or twenties in good health.

The chain links TRBV5-1 to TRBJ1-1; D might be TRBD1 (6 bases). The V end lost 2 bases, the J end lost 4 bases, and 12 bases lay between the germline ends. Germline V gives CDR1 SGHRS, CDR2 YFSETQ. The CDR3 runs to 14 residues. The CDR3 sequence is CASSLGGAGTEAFF. The CDR3 region has the DNA TGCGCCAGCAGCTTAGGGGGTGCGGGCACTGAAGCTTTCTTT. Filled out from reference TRBV5-1 and TRBJ1-1, the complete variable domain reads KAGVTQTPRYLIKTRGQQVTLSCSPISGHRSVSWYQQTPGQGLQFLFEYFSETQRNKGNFPGRFSGRQFSNSRSEMNVSTLELGDSALYLCASSLGGAGTEAFFGQGTRLTVV.

This clone showed up just a few times. The chain is built from TRBV9 and TRBJ1-2, with D tentatively TRBD1 (6 bases). The V end lost 0 bases, the J end lost 4 bases, and 13 bases lay between the germline ends. This CDR3 spans 15 amino acids. The V gene's germline CDR1 is SGDLS and CDR2 YYNGEE. CDR3 coding DNA: TGTGCCAGCAGCGTAGAACAGGGAGATTTCTATGGCTACACCTTC. It encodes CASSVEQGDFYGYTF.

This clone was detected only a few times. This chain uses TRBV28 with TRBJ2-3; D uncertain. The CDR3 has 13 residues. Germline CDR1 and CDR2: MDHEN and SYDVKM. V was pared by 4 bases and J by 7 bases, with 12 bases between. Here the CDR3 reads CASSSREPYTQYF. In DNA, the CDR3 is TGTGCCAGCAGTTCTAGAGAGCCCTATACGCAGTATTTT.

V is TRBV7-8 and J is TRBJ2-1, with TRBD2 identical over 7 bases. CDR3 length: 18 residues. Per the germline V gene, CDR1 is SGHVS and CDR2 is FQNEAQ. The ends lost 5 bases at V and 7 bases at J; junction bases unmatched: 20. CDR3: CASSHTAERDGPRNEQFF. The CDR3 DNA is TGTGCCAGCAGCCACACCGCAGAGCGGGACGGCCCTCGGAATGAGCAGTTCTTC. The variable domain in full, with the rest retrieved from reference TRBV7-8 and TRBJ2-1, is GAGVSQSPRYKVAKRGQDVALRCDPISGHVSLFWYQQALGQGPEFLTYFQNEAQLDKSGLPSDRFFAERPEGSVSTLKIQRTQQEDSAVYLCASSHTAERDGPRNEQFFGPGTRLTVL.

The chain joins TRBV30 to TRBJ2-7; possible D gene TRBD2, 5 bases. This CDR3 is 13 amino acids long. CDR1 GTSNPN and CDR2 SVGIG come from the germline V gene (reference sequence). V was trimmed by 1 base and J by 3 bases, leaving 10 bases between them. The CDR3 DNA follows: TGTGCCTGGAGTGAAGGGAGCGTCTACGAGCAGTACTTC. Amino acid sequence: CAWSEGSVYEQYF. The complete variable domain, with remaining parts taken from reference TRBV30 and TRBJ2-7, reads SQTIHQWPATLVQPVGSPLSLECTVEGTSNPNLYWYRQAAGRGLQLLFYSVGIGQISSEVPQNLSASRPQDRQFILSSKKLLLSDSGFYLCAWSEGSVYEQYFGPGTRLTVT.

The rearrangement joins TRBV7-9 to TRBJ2-1, with TRBD2 matching 9 bases. The ends lost 5 bases at V and 1 base at J; junction bases unmatched: 6. Germline-derived CDR1 and CDR2 are SEHNR and FQNEAQ (reference sequence). The CDR3 sequence is 16 residues long. Here the CDR3 reads CASSPLAGPSYNEQFF. Here the CDR3 DNA reads TGTGCCAGCAGCCCTCTAGCGGGACCATCCTACAATGAGCAGTTCTTC. The complete variable domain, with remaining parts taken from reference TRBV7-9 and TRBJ2-1, reads DTGVSQNPRHKITKRGQNVTFRCDPISEHNRLYWYRQTLGQGPEFLTYFQNEAQLEKSRLLSDRFSAERPKGSFSTLEIQRTEQGDSAMYLCASSPLAGPSYNEQFFGPGTRLTVL.

This chain connects TRBV30 to TRBJ1-2; D gene uncertain. There are 13 residues in the CDR3. The germline CDR1 and CDR2 sequences are GTSNPN and SVGIG (reference sequence). The V gene lost 4 bases and the J gene lost 0 bases, with 9 bases spanning the gap. CDR3 in amino acids: CAWTRLANYGYTF. The CDR3 nucleotides are TGTGCCTGGACAAGGCTAGCTAACTATGGCTACACCTTC.

This clone was seen only a few times. J is TRBJ2-7 and V is TRBV27, with a possible D match to TRBD1 (6 bases). This CDR3 is built from 13 residues. CDR1 is MNHEY, CDR2 SMNVEV, per germline (reference sequence). V was cut by 6 bases and J by 5 bases, with 14 bases left in between. This CDR3 is CASSAQGAHEQYF. DNA for the CDR3: TGTGCCAGCAGCGCACAGGGAGCCCACGAGCAGTACTTC.

There are a few counts of this clone. J is TRBJ1-2 and V is TRBV6-4, with a weak D call TRBD1 (5 bases). V gave up 4 bases and J gave up 10 bases, with 16 bases separating them. The CDR3 contains 13 residues. Germline V gene sequence: CDR1 MRHNA, CDR2 SNTAGT. The CDR3 DNA sequence: TGTGCCAGCAGTGCCACGGGCGGGGGTGACTACACCTTC. Protein product: CASSATGGGDYTF.

The table lists this clone with a few counts. The chain has TRBV30 and TRBJ1-2; a possible D gene is TRBD1 (5 bases). Germline-derived CDR1 and CDR2 are GTSNPN and SVGIG (reference sequence). The CDR3 extends over 12 amino acids. Trimming shortened V by 5 bases and J by 4 bases, and 11 bases separated the two germline ends. CDR3 nucleotide sequence: TGTGCCTGGGGTGCAGGGTTCTATGGCTACACCTTC. Amino acid sequence: CAWGAGFYGYTF.

This chain connects TRBV27 to TRBJ2-7, with D uncertain. The CDR3 runs 15 residues. Trimming cost V 3 bases and J 0 bases, with 12 bases left between them. Germline assignment: CDR1 MNHEY and CDR2 SMNVEV (reference sequence). The CDR3, as DNA: TGTGCCAGCAGTTTCCGTAGAGCCCCCTCCTACGAGCAGTACTTC. Residues: CASSFRRAPSYEQYF.

The chain combines TRBV6-5 with TRBJ2-3; D is unresolved. The CDR3 spans 12 residues. Trimming pared 6 bases from V and 0 bases from J, leaving 4 bases between. CDR1 MNHEY and CDR2 SVGAGI come from the germline V gene. CDR3 in amino acids: CASRQSTDTQYF. In DNA, the CDR3 is TGTGCCAGCAGACAAAGCACAGATACGCAGTATTTT.

This clone was recorded a few times. The chain joins TRBV9 to TRBJ2-1, with 7 bases identical to TRBD2. Germline CDR1 and CDR2: SGDLS and YYNGEE. J lost 12 bases, V lost 0 bases, and 9 bases had no gene match. The CDR3 extends over 14 amino acids. The CDR3 loop reads CASSVEVGGDAQFF. CDR3 DNA: TGTGCCAGCAGCGTAGAAGTGGGGGGGGATGCGCAGTTCTTC.

The rearrangement uses TRBV19 and TRBJ2-1; 11 nucleotides align to TRBD2. Germline CDR1 and CDR2: LNHDA and SQIVND (reference sequence). V lost 8 bases and J lost 10; bases outside the gene matches: 7. This CDR3 has 13 residues. CDR3 region: CASVGLAEGEQFF. The CDR3 DNA reads TGTGCCAGTGTGGGACTAGCGGAAGGAGAGCAGTTCTTC.

J is TRBJ2-1 and V is TRBV5-1; D call uncertain. There are 14 residues in the CDR3. The germline CDR1 and CDR2 sequences are SGHRS and YFSETQ. The germline V and J ends were trimmed by 5 bases and 0 bases, with 9 bases remaining between them. Here the CDR3 reads CASRHGPSYNEQFF. The CDR3 DNA sequence: TGCGCCAGCAGACATGGGCCCTCCTACAATGAGCAGTTCTTC. Filled out from reference TRBV5-1 and TRBJ2-1, the complete variable domain reads KAGVTQTPRYLIKTRGQQVTLSCSPISGHRSVSWYQQTPGQGLQFLFEYFSETQRNKGNFPGRFSGRQFSNSRSEMNVSTLELGDSALYLCASRHGPSYNEQFFGPGTRLTVL.